This TCR beta chain was sequenced during a study of PD-1 blockade in classical Hodgkin lymphoma. Using immunoSEQ multiplex PCR, the repertoire was profiled, and TCRdb retains in-frame clones only, with some absent. The data show fewer than 35,000 clones, with 94% seen just once and roughly 2% held by the top ten. Documented time point: newly diagnosed, previously untreated cHL patient sample. Study-level findings and limits: TCR diversity at baseline was reported to be reduced in newly diagnosed patients relative to healthy donors.

From germline, CDR1 is SGHTA and CDR2 FQGNSA. The CDR3 length is 14 residues. The V and J ends lost 5 bases and 6 bases, in that order; junction bases with no gene match: 7. Turning to this clone: Its antigen is not identified.

Material: peripheral blood mononuclear cells (PBMCs). The chain is built from TRBV7-2 and TRBJ2-7, with TRBD1 matching over 10 bases. This sequence was found in a human donor with classical Hodgkin lymphoma. The DNA for the CDR3 is TGTGCCAGCAGCACCAAAGGACAGGGGGGCGAGCAGTACTTC. This encodes CASSTKGQGGEQYF.